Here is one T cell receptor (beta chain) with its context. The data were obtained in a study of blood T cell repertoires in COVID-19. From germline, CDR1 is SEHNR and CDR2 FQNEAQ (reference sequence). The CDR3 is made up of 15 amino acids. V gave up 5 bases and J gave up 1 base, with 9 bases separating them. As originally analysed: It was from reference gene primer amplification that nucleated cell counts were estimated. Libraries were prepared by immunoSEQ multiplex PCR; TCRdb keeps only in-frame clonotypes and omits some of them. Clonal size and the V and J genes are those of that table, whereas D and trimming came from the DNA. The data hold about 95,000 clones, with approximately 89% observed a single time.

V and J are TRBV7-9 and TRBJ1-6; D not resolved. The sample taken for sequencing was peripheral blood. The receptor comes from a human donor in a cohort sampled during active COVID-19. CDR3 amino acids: CASSPTSSYNSPLHF. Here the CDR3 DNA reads TGTGCCAGCAGCCCTACGAGTTCCTATAATTCACCCCTCCACTTT.